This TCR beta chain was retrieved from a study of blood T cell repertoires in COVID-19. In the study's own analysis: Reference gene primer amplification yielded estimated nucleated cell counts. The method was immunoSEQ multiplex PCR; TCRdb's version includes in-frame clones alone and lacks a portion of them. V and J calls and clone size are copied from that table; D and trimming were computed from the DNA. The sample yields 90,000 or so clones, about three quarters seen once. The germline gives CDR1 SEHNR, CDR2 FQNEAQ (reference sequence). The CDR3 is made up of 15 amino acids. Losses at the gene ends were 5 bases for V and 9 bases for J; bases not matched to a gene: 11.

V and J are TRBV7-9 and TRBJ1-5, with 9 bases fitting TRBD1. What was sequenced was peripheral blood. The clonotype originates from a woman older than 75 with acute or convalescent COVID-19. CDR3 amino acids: CASSGTGTGTTPQHF. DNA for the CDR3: TGTGCCAGCAGCGGCACGGGGACAGGGACAACGCCCCAGCATTTT.